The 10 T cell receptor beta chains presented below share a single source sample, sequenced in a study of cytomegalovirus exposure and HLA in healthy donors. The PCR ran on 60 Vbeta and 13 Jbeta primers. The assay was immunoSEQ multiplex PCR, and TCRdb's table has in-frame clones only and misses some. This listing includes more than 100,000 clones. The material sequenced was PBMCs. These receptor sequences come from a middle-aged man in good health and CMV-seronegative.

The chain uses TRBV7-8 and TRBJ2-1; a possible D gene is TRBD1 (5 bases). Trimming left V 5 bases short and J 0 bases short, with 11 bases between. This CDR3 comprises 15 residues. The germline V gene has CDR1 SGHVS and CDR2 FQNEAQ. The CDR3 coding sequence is TGTGCCAGCAGCCTAGAGCAGGGCTCCTACAATGAGCAGTTCTTC. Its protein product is CASSLEQGSYNEQFF.

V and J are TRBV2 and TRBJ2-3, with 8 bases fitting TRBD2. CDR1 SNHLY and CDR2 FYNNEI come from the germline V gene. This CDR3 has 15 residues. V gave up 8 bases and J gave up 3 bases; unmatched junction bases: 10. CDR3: CASAGGGGRTDTQYF. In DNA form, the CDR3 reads TGTGCCAGCGCCGGGGGGGGCGGGAGGACAGATACGCAGTATTTT. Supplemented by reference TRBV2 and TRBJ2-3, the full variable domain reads EPEVTQTPSHQVTQMGQEVILRCVPISNHLYFYWYRQILGQKVEFLVSFYNNEISEKSEIFDDQFSVERPDGSNFTLKIRSTKLEDSAMYFCASAGGGGRTDTQYFGPGTRLTVL.

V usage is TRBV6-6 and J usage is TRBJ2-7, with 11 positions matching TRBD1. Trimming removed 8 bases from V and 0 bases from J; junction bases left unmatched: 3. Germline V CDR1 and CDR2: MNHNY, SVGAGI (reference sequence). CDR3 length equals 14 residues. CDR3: CASLGTGGSYEQYF. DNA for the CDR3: TGTGCCAGCCTGGGGACAGGGGGCTCCTACGAGCAGTACTTC.

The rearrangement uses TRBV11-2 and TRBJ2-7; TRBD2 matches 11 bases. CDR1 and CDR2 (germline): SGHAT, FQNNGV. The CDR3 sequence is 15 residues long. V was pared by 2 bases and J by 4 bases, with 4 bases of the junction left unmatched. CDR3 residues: CASSLLAGGEYEQYF. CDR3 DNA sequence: TGTGCCAGCAGCTTATTAGCGGGAGGGGAGTACGAGCAGTACTTC.

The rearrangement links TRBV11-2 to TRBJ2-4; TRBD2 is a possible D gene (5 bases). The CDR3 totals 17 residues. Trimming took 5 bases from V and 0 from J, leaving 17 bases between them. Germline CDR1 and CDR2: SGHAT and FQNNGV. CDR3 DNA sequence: TGTGCCAGCAGCACCCGTAGGGAGTGGGTAGCCAAAAACATTCAGTACTTC. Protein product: CASSTRREWVAKNIQYF.

The CDR3 nucleotides are TGCGCCAGCAGCCCGGGACAGGTCACCGAGCAGTACTTC. As protein: CASSPGQVTEQYF. J is TRBJ2-7 and V is TRBV10-2, with TRBD1 matching over 8 bases. The CDR3 consists of 13 residues. J was trimmed by 6 bases and V by 6 bases; bases with no gene match: 7. Looked up from germline, CDR1 is WSHSY and CDR2 is SAAADI.

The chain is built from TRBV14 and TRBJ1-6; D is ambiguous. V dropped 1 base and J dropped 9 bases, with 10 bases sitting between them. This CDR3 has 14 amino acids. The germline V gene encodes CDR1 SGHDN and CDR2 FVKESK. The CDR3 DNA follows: TGTGCCAGCAGCCAAGTATTTGAGGCTTCACCCCTCCACTTT. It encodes CASSQVFEASPLHF.

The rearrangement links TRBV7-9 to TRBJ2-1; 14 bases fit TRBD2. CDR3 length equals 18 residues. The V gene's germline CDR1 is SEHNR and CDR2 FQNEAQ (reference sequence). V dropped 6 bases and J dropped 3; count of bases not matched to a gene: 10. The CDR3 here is CASSFGTSGGRVYNEQFF. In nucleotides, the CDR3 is TGTGCCAGCAGTTTTGGGACTAGCGGGGGCCGGGTCTACAATGAGCAGTTCTTC.

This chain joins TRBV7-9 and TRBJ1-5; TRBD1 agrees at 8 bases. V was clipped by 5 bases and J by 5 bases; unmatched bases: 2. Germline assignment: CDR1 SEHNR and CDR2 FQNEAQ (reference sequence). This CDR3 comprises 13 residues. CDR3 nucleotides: TGTGCCAGCAGCACGGACAGGGATCAGCCCCAGCATTTT. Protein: CASSTDRDQPQHF.

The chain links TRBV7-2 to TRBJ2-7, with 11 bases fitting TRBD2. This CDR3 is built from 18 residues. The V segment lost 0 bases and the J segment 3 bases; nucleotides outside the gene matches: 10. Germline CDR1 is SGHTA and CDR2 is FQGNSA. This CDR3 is CASSLAGTSGTMVYEQYF. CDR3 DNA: TGTGCCAGCAGCTTAGCGGGGACTAGCGGAACAATGGTCTACGAGCAGTACTTC.